This is a list of T cell receptor beta chains from one sample in a study of cytomegalovirus exposure and HLA in healthy donors. Profiling relied on immunoSEQ multiplex PCR, and the TCRdb table lists in-frame clones only, not all of them. Its table records about 100,000 clones. The sequencing input was PBMCs. The receptors originated from a man between 50 and 59 years old in good health and CMV-seronegative. Each CDR3 is given with its conserved first and last residue. The order of the fields is CDR3 DNA, CDR3 protein, D gene, J gene, V gene. D genes are given only for firm matches.

cdr3_nt: TGTGCCAGCAGCCCTCAGGGTGGCGGCTACACCTTC; cdr3_aa: CASSPQGGGYTF; d_call: NA; j_call: TRBJ1-2; v_call: TRBV14
cdr3_nt: TGCGCCAGCAGCCAAGTTGCAGTTACTAACTCCCACTATGGCTACACCTTC; cdr3_aa: CASSQVAVTNSHYGYTF; d_call: NA; j_call: TRBJ1-2; v_call: TRBV4-1
cdr3_nt: TGTGCCAGCAGTTATAGGCGGGGTCCAGCCTTAGAGACCCAGTACTTC; cdr3_aa: CASSYRRGPALETQYF; d_call: NA; j_call: TRBJ2-5; v_call: TRBV6-5
cdr3_nt: TGTGCCAGCAGCTTAGGGGGACAGATTACAGATACGCAGTATTTT; cdr3_aa: CASSLGGQITDTQYF; d_call: TRBD1; j_call: TRBJ2-3; v_call: TRBV7-2
cdr3_nt: TGTGCCAGCAACAGGCGGGGGGCGGTCTCCTACGAGCAGTACTTC; cdr3_aa: CASNRRGAVSYEQYF; d_call: TRBD2; j_call: TRBJ2-7; v_call: TRBV6-1
cdr3_nt: TGTGCCAGCAGCTTAACTGGACAGGAGTCGGTCGGTGAGCAGTTCTTC; cdr3_aa: CASSLTGQESVGEQFF; d_call: TRBD1; j_call: TRBJ2-1; v_call: TRBV7-3
cdr3_nt: TGTGCCTGGAGTGTACGGGGGGGAGCTTTCTTT; cdr3_aa: CAWSVRGGAFF; d_call: NA; j_call: TRBJ1-1; v_call: TRBV30
cdr3_nt: TGTGCCAGCAGCTCCCTAGGGGGACAGAGATACGAGCAGTACTTC; cdr3_aa: CASSSLGGQRYEQYF; d_call: TRBD1; j_call: TRBJ2-7; v_call: TRBV7-9
cdr3_nt: TGTGCCAGCAGCCCGGGGGACTCCACCCAGTACTTC; cdr3_aa: CASSPGDSTQYF; d_call: NA; j_call: TRBJ2-5; v_call: TRBV5-4
cdr3_nt: TGCGCCAGCAGCCAAGCCTGGGACAGGGGGGGATACTACGAGCAGTACTTC; cdr3_aa: CASSQAWDRGGYYEQYF; d_call: TRBD1; j_call: TRBJ2-7; v_call: TRBV4-1
cdr3_nt: TGTGCCAGCAGTTATTCCGTCTTAGCAACTAATGAAAAACTGTTTTTT; cdr3_aa: CASSYSVLATNEKLFF; d_call: NA; j_call: TRBJ1-4; v_call: TRBV6-5
cdr3_nt: TGTGCCAGCAGCCCGTTTGATTCGCGGGCGATGTCCTATGGCTACACCTTC; cdr3_aa: CASSPFDSRAMSYGYTF; d_call: NA; j_call: TRBJ1-2; v_call: TRBV5-6
cdr3_nt: TGCGCCAGCAGCATCCAGGGGGTAGGCACTGAAGCTTTCTTT; cdr3_aa: CASSIQGVGTEAFF; d_call: TRBD1; j_call: TRBJ1-1; v_call: TRBV5-1
cdr3_nt: TGTGCCATCAGTGATGTGGACACGATGAACACTGAAGCTTTCTTT; cdr3_aa: CAISDVDTMNTEAFF; d_call: NA; j_call: TRBJ1-1; v_call: TRBV10-3
cdr3_nt: TGTGCCAGCAGTCTCTCTTTGGTAATAGTGACTAGCGCTACAGATACGCAGTATTTT; cdr3_aa: CASSLSLVIVTSATDTQYF; d_call: TRBD2; j_call: TRBJ2-3; v_call: TRBV27
cdr3_nt: TGTGCCAGCGCCGTCGTCCGGGAGCATTCACCCCTCCACTTT; cdr3_aa: CASAVVREHSPLHF; d_call: NA; j_call: TRBJ1-6; v_call: TRBV6-5
cdr3_nt: TGTGCCAGCAGCTTGAGGGGCGCAAGCACAGATACGCAGTATTTT; cdr3_aa: CASSLRGASTDTQYF; d_call: NA; j_call: TRBJ2-3; v_call: TRBV5-4
cdr3_nt: TGTGCCAGCACCCCCTCGGCAGGACATTACGAGCAGTACTTC; cdr3_aa: CASTPSAGHYEQYF; d_call: NA; j_call: TRBJ2-7; v_call: TRBV7-2
cdr3_nt: TGTGCCAGCAGCTTTGCGGGGACCAACGAGCAGTACTTC; cdr3_aa: CASSFAGTNEQYF; d_call: NA; j_call: TRBJ2-7; v_call: TRBV7-2
cdr3_nt: TGTGCCAGCAGCGTAGGGGTGTTTCCGGAGGATGGCTACACCTTC; cdr3_aa: CASSVGVFPEDGYTF; d_call: NA; j_call: TRBJ1-2; v_call: TRBV9
cdr3_nt: TGTGCCAGCAGTCCACAGGGTACGCAGTATTTT; cdr3_aa: CASSPQGTQYF; d_call: NA; j_call: TRBJ2-3; v_call: TRBV28
cdr3_nt: TGTGCCAGCAGCCAAGTGAGAGGGGGTTGGACTGAAGCTTTCTTT; cdr3_aa: CASSQVRGGWTEAFF; d_call: NA; j_call: TRBJ1-1; v_call: TRBV4-2
cdr3_nt: TGTGCCAGCAGCATTCTCGGGGGGGAGCTGTTTTTT; cdr3_aa: CASSILGGELFF; d_call: NA; j_call: TRBJ2-2; v_call: TRBV9
cdr3_nt: TGTGCCAGCAGCGTCCTAAGGGGGCCTTTCATCCAAGAGACCCAGTACTTC; cdr3_aa: CASSVLRGPFIQETQYF; d_call: TRBD1; j_call: TRBJ2-5; v_call: TRBV9
cdr3_nt: TGTGCCAGCAGAGCCGCCGGAGGGAACACTGAAGCTTTCTTT; cdr3_aa: CASRAAGGNTEAFF; d_call: NA; j_call: TRBJ1-1; v_call: TRBV6-5
cdr3_nt: TGTGCCAGCAGCGCCAGGACAGGGGGCGCAGATACGCAGTATTTT; cdr3_aa: CASSARTGGADTQYF; d_call: TRBD1; j_call: TRBJ2-3; v_call: TRBV7-2